Ten or more counts support the clone carrying this TCR beta chain. The target antigen is unknown. This entry is derived from a study of T-cell reconstitution after alpha-beta-depleted transplantation in children. Unique molecular identifiers featured in how the TCRbeta library was prepared. TCRdb used MiXCR to reprocess the PCR reads, holding one entry per CDR3 protein. The sample shows 55,000 to 70,000 distinct CDR3 sequences, approximately 10% of them seen only once. Study-wide findings and caveats: About two months after transplant, alpha-beta T cells reportedly came from several hundred expanded graft clones.

The V gene lost 2 bases and the J gene lost 0 bases, with 11 bases spanning the gap. CDR3 length: 15 amino acids. Germline V gene data show CDR1 as SGHTA and CDR2 as FQGNSA. This sequence joins TRBV7-2 and TRBJ2-7; D not resolved. The sample in question was PBMCs, obtained before TCRalphabeta/CD19-depleted stem cell transplant. This TCR came from a boy aged 5 to 17 with acute myeloid leukemia, due to receive a stem cell transplant. CDR3 in amino acids: CASSLRVGYSYEQYF. The CDR3 DNA reads TGTGCCAGCAGCTTAAGGGTGGGGTACTCCTACGAGCAGTACTTC.